The 25 T cell receptor beta chains reported below all come from one sample, sequenced in a study of T cell repertoires and HLA-DP antigens. The antigens these receptors bind are not known. Profiling relied on immunoSEQ multiplex PCR, and the TCRdb table lists in-frame clones only, not all of them. Of about 89,000 clones listed, approximately 86% are singletons. Sequencing used CD4+ T cells from PBMCs. These receptors were obtained from a man aged 50 to 59 in good health and CMV-seronegative.

The chain employs TRBV7-8 and TRBJ2-1; TRBD2 matches at 14 bases. This CDR3 comprises 18 residues. The germline gives CDR1 SGHVS, CDR2 FQNEAQ. Trimming removed 6 bases from V and 9 bases from J; junction bases left unmatched: 16. CDR3 region: CASSHRSTGTSGSGEQFF. In DNA form, the CDR3 reads TGTGCCAGCAGTCATCGTTCGACCGGGACTAGCGGGAGTGGTGAGCAGTTCTTC.

The chain combines TRBV28 with TRBJ2-5; 7 bases are shared with TRBD2. This CDR3 has 16 residues. Germline CDR1 MDHEN, CDR2 SYDVKM. With 6 bases clipped from V and 0 bases from J, the junction kept 10 bases outside the gene matches. The CDR3 DNA is TGTGCCAGCAGGGGGAGGGTGCGGAGGTACCAAGAGACCCAGTACTTC. Translated: CASRGRVRRYQETQYF.

This rearrangement joins TRBV11-2 to TRBJ1-2, with 7 positions matching TRBD1. Per germline, CDR1 SGHAT and CDR2 FQNNGV. Unmatched junction bases numbered 7, after V lost 1 base and J lost 5 bases. The CDR3 is 15 amino acids. This CDR3 reads CASSLAAGGEYGYTF. The CDR3 DNA reads TGTGCCAGCAGCTTAGCGGCAGGGGGGGAGTATGGCTACACCTTC.

The chain couples TRBV4-1 to TRBJ2-1; TRBD1 might be the D (5 bases). The ends were cut back, 1 base at V and 2 bases at J, with 15 bases in the middle. Looked up from germline, CDR1 is MGHRA and CDR2 is YSYEKL. This CDR3 has 17 residues. The CDR3 sequence: CASSQGSQARTYNEQFF. The CDR3, as DNA: TGCGCCAGCAGCCAAGGCTCACAGGCCCGGACCTACAATGAGCAGTTCTTC.

This clone has only a few counts. The V gene is TRBV14, the J gene TRBJ1-2; 10 bases map to TRBD1. V shed 5 bases and J 4 bases; nucleotides not matched to a gene: 4. The CDR3 loop spans 14 amino acids. Germline CDR1 is SGHDN and CDR2 is FVKESK. As DNA, the CDR3 is TGTGCCAGCAGCGTTGGGACAGGGGCCTATGGCTACACCTTC. Its translation: CASSVGTGAYGYTF.

V usage is TRBV4-3 and J usage is TRBJ1-1; D gene ambiguous. Trimming left V 0 bases short and J 1 base short, with 9 bases between. CDR1 is LGHNA and CDR2 is YSLEER in the germline V gene. The CDR3 loop spans 15 amino acids. The CDR3 bases are TGCGCCAGCAGCCAAGAACGGGGAGGGAACACTGAAGCTTTCTTT. This translates into CASSQERGGNTEAFF.

This sequence joins TRBV19 and TRBJ2-2; weak D call: TRBD1 (5 bases). V was cut by 6 bases and J by 0 bases, with 8 bases left in between. Germline CDR1 LNHDA, CDR2 SQIVND (reference sequence). The CDR3 has 14 residues. The CDR3 DNA reads as TGTGCCAGTAGGGACATCTCGAACACCGGGGAGCTGTTTTTT. It is translated as CASRDISNTGELFF.

The chain links TRBV11-3 to TRBJ2-1; no clear D gene. From germline, CDR1 is SGHNT and CDR2 YENEEA. Trimming shortened V by 0 bases and J by 0 bases, and 15 bases separated the two germline ends. The CDR3 covers 18 residues. For the CDR3, the DNA is TGTGCCAGCAGCTTAGATGGTAACTTTCCGAGCTCCTACAATGAGCAGTTCTTC. This sequence encodes CASSLDGNFPSSYNEQFF.

V is TRBV27 and J is TRBJ2-7; no definite D call. The germline V gene encodes CDR1 MNHEY and CDR2 SMNVEV (reference sequence). The CDR3 extends over 13 amino acids. The V end lost 5 bases, the J end lost 3 bases, and 11 bases lay between the germline ends. CDR3 region: CASSPAVLYEQYF. CDR3 in DNA: TGTGCCAGCAGTCCCGCGGTCCTCTACGAGCAGTACTTC.

This chain uses TRBV29-1 with TRBJ2-5, with TRBD2 matching over 8 bases. V trimming: 7 bases; J trimming: 4 bases; junction bases outside the gene matches: 11. Germline CDR1 SQVTM, CDR2 ANQGSEA. The CDR3 covers 14 residues. Here the CDR3 DNA reads TGCAGCGCCCGGGAAAGCGGGGGACGAGAGACCCAGTACTTC. It is translated as CSARESGGRETQYF.

This rearrangement joins TRBV6-6 to TRBJ2-2, with unresolved D. Germline loops: CDR1 MNHNY, CDR2 SVGAGI (reference sequence). The CDR3 sequence is 12 residues long. V dropped 4 bases and J dropped 5 bases, with 5 bases sitting between them. The CDR3 DNA follows: TGTGCCAGCAGTTTTAGTACCGGGGAGCTGTTTTTT. Amino acids: CASSFSTGELFF.

This chain joins TRBV2 and TRBJ2-5; TRBD2 matches at 11 bases. J gave up 1 base and V 7 bases, and 5 bases lay outside the gene matches. This CDR3 contains 15 residues. CDR1 is SNHLY and CDR2 is FYNNEI in the germline V gene. Written as DNA, the CDR3 is TGTGCCAGCACAAGACTAGCGGGGCCCCAAGAGACCCAGTACTTC. Translating it yields CASTRLAGPQETQYF.

The V call is TRBV18, the J call TRBJ1-1, with unresolved D. Trimming removed 3 bases at V and 5 bases at J, with 16 bases between. Germline assignment: CDR1 KGHSH and CDR2 LQKENI. The CDR3 has 15 amino acids. This CDR3 is CASSPGRIWETEAFF. CDR3 DNA sequence: TGTGCCAGCTCACCGGGGAGGATTTGGGAAACTGAAGCTTTCTTT. Filled out from reference TRBV18 and TRBJ1-1, the complete variable domain reads NAGVMQNPRHLVRRRGQEARLRCSPMKGHSHVYWYRQLPEEGLKFMVYLQKENIIDESGMPKERFSAEFPKEGPSILRIQQVVRGDSAAYFCASSPGRIWETEAFFGQGTRLTVV.

The rearrangement joins TRBV7-2 to TRBJ2-4, with 11 bases aligning to TRBD2. Germline-derived CDR1 and CDR2 are SGHTA and FQGNSA. The CDR3 has 16 residues. Trimming took 5 bases from V and 4 from J; bases not matched to a gene: 7. The CDR3 DNA reads as TGTGCCAGCAGCACTCCTAGCGGGGGGCTTAAAAACATTCAGTACTTC. Translation gives CASSTPSGGLKNIQYF.

V usage is TRBV18 and J usage is TRBJ2-7; possibly TRBD2 for D (8 bases). Germline V gene sequence: CDR1 KGHSH, CDR2 LQKENI. The CDR3 is 15 amino acids. V was pared by 2 bases and J by 6 bases, with 17 bases between. CDR3 coding DNA: TGTGCCAGCTCACCAGGAGGGGGCGCGGGAGGCGAGCAGTACTTC. The encoded protein is CASSPGGGAGGEQYF.

This rearrangement joins TRBV5-1 to TRBJ2-1; D is possibly TRBD2 (6 bases). Germline assignment: CDR1 SGHRS and CDR2 YFSETQ. The CDR3 loop spans 15 amino acids. V shed 5 bases and J shed 5 bases, with 17 bases lying between them. The CDR3 nucleotides read TGCGCCAGCAGGGCCGGGACTTCGACTAACAATGAGCAGTTCTTC. This sequence encodes CASRAGTSTNNEQFF.

This clone has only one observation. The V call is TRBV18, the J call TRBJ2-5; 9 positions agree with TRBD1. CDR3 length: 13 amino acids. Unmatched junction bases numbered 3, after V lost 3 bases and J lost 7 bases. Germline V gene lookup returns CDR1 KGHSH and CDR2 LQKENI. The DNA for the CDR3 is TGTGCCAGCTCACCGGGACAGGGCGGGACCCAGTACTTC. This sequence encodes CASSPGQGGTQYF.

The rearrangement links TRBV4-1 to TRBJ1-2; no reliable D call. Trimming left V 4 bases short and J 4 bases short, with 7 bases between. The CDR3 runs 12 residues. CDR1 and CDR2 (germline): MGHRA, YSYEKL. The CDR3 reads CASSPDGYGYTF. The CDR3 DNA is TGCGCCAGCAGCCCGGACGGCTATGGCTACACCTTC.

V usage is TRBV6-5 and J usage is TRBJ2-5, with 10 nucleotides matching TRBD1. The CDR3 is 15 amino acids. From germline, CDR1 is MNHEY and CDR2 SVGAGI. Trimming cost V 5 bases and J 2 bases; bases outside gene matches: 5. The DNA for the CDR3 is TGTGCCAGCAGTCCGCCGGGACAGGGGCAAGAGACCCAGTACTTC. This translates into CASSPPGQGQETQYF.

This chain uses TRBV28 with TRBJ2-5; TRBD1 agrees at 8 bases. The V gene end was trimmed by 7 bases and the J gene end by 3 bases; junction bases not matched to a gene: 16. The germline gives CDR1 MDHEN, CDR2 SYDVKM. The CDR3 spans 17 residues. The CDR3 region is CASTGQGRPPHKETQYF. The CDR3 DNA reads as TGTGCCAGCACTGGACAGGGTCGCCCCCCCCACAAAGAGACCCAGTACTTC.

The chain links TRBV7-3 to TRBJ1-1; D unresolved. Per the germline V gene, CDR1 is SGHTA and CDR2 is FQGTGA. V was shortened by 3 bases and J by 1 base, with 6 bases between the two germline ends. The CDR3 totals 13 residues. For the CDR3, the DNA is TGTGCCAGCAGCTTGGGAAAGAACACTGAAGCTTTCTTT. Translating gives CASSLGKNTEAFF. The complete variable domain, with remaining parts taken from reference TRBV7-3 and TRBJ1-1, reads GAGVSQTPSNKVTEKGKYVELRCDPISGHTALYWYRQSLGQGPEFLIYFQGTGAADDSGLPNDRFFAVRPEGSVSTLKIQRTERGDSAVYLCASSLGKNTEAFFGQGTRLTVV.

The gene calls are TRBV6-5 and TRBJ2-7; D is unclear. Germline values: CDR1 MNHEY, CDR2 SVGAGI. The CDR3 spans 11 residues. Trimming took off 7 bases at V and 2 bases at J, with 6 bases between the two ends. CDR3 sequence reads: CASTQAYEQYF. CDR3 in DNA: TGTGCCAGCACGCAGGCCTACGAGCAGTACTTC.

This chain joins TRBV27 and TRBJ2-1; a weak D match, TRBD2 (6 bases). The germline V gene encodes CDR1 MNHEY and CDR2 SMNVEV (reference sequence). V lost 6 bases to trimming and J lost 6 bases, with 12 bases between them. The CDR3 is made up of 13 amino acids. The CDR3 DNA is TGTGCCAGCAGGGGAGGCCCCCTCAATGAGCAGTTCTTC. Amino acids: CASRGGPLNEQFF.

The chain combines TRBV4-1 with TRBJ2-1; 11 positions match TRBD2. The CDR3 sequence is 16 residues long. Germline assignment: CDR1 MGHRA and CDR2 YSYEKL. The trim removed 2 bases at V and 5 bases at J, leaving 5 bases unmatched. CDR3 sequence (DNA): TGCGCCAGCAGCCAACAACTAGCGGGAGCAAACAATGAGCAGTTCTTC. This sequence encodes CASSQQLAGANNEQFF.

V usage is TRBV6-5 and J usage is TRBJ2-2, with 8 bases identical to TRBD1. The CDR3 length is 15 residues. Per the germline V gene, CDR1 is MNHEY and CDR2 is SVGAGI. V trimming: 6 bases; J trimming: 6 bases; junction bases outside the gene matches: 9. This CDR3 reads CASSRTGGSAGELFF. CDR3 DNA: TGTGCCAGCAGCCGAACAGGGGGATCGGCCGGGGAGCTGTTTTTT.